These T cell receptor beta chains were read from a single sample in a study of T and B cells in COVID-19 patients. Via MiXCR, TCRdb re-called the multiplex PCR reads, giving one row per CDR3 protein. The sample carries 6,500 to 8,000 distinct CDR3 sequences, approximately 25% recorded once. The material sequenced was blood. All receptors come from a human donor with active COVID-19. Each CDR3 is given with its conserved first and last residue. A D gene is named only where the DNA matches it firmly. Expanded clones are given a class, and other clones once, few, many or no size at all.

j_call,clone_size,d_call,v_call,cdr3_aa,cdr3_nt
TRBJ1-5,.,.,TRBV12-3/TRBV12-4,CASSSRTGGINQPQHF,TGTGCCAGCAGTTCCCGCACCGGGGGAATCAATCAGCCCCAGCATTTT
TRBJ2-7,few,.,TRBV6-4,CARDPISYEQYF,TGTGCCAGGGACCCTATCTCCTACGAGCAGTACTTC
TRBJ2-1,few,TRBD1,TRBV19,CASSEDRVDEQFF,TGTGCCAGTAGTGAGGACAGGGTCGATGAGCAGTTCTTC
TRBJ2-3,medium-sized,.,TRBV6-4,CASSERGSTDTQYF,TGTGCCAGCAGTGAGCGGGGTAGCACAGATACGCAGTATTTT
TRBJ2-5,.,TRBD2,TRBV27,CASSPLAGLGGRDQKIQYF,TGTGCCAGCAGCCCCTTAGCGGGACTCGGGGGTCGTGACCAAAAGATTCAGTACTTC
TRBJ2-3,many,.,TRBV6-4,CASSESGDTDTQYF,TGTGCCAGCAGTGAATCAGGGGACACAGATACGCAGTATTTT
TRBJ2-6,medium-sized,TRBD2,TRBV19,CASRQLAGGLSGANVLTF,TGTGCCAGTAGACAACTAGCGGGGGGGCTCTCTGGGGCCAACGTCCTGACTTTC
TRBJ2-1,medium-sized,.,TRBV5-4,CASTDKRGSYNEQFF,TGTGCCAGCACCGATAAGAGGGGCTCCTACAATGAGCAGTTCTTC
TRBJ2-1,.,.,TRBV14,CASSPTWGYARHEQFF,TGTGCCAGCAGCCCAACATGGGGTTACGCGCGGCATGAGCAGTTCTTC
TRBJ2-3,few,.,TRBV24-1,CAPIQPDQGGGDTQYF,TGTGCCCCCATCCAGCCCGACCAGGGAGGTGGAGATACGCAGTATTTT
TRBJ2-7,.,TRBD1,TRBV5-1,CASSFDRGRTYEQYF,TGCGCCAGCAGCTTTGACAGGGGGAGGACCTACGAGCAGTACTTC
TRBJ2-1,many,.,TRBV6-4,CASSADRWFF,TGTGCCAGCAGTGCGGACAGATGGTTCTTC
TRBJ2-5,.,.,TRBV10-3,CAISEIRETQYF,TGTGCCATCAGTGAGATAAGAGAGACCCAGTACTTC
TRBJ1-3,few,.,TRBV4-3,CASSQEAIVRGNTIYF,TGCGCCAGCAGCCAAGAGGCCATCGTTAGAGGAAACACCATATATTTT
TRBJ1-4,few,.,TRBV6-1,CASSLRGLTNEKLFF,TGTGCCAGCAGCCTCAGAGGCCTAACTAATGAAAAACTGTTTTTT
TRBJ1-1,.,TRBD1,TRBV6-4,CASSHKQGETFF,TGTGCCAGCAGTCATAAACAGGGGGAGACTTTCTTT
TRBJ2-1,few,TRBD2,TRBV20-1,CSARGASGKFF,TGCAGTGCTAGAGGTGCTAGCGGGAAGTTCTTC
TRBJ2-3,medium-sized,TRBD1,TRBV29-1,CSGGQTSGGTQYF,TGCAGCGGGGGACAGACCTCAGGAGGTACGCAGTATTTT
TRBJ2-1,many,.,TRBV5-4,CASSLGLTPDEQFF,TGTGCCAGCAGCTTGGGCCTGACCCCGGATGAGCAGTTCTTC
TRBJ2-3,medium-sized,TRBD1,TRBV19,CASQTGHSGDTQYF,TGTGCCAGTCAGACAGGGCACTCGGGAGATACGCAGTATTTT
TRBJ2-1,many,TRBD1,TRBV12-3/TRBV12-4,CASSYTGVFYEQFF,TGTGCCAGCAGCTACACAGGGGTCTTCTATGAGCAGTTCTTC
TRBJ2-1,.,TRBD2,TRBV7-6,CASSLDKREGLNEQFF,TGTGCCAGCAGCTTAGACAAGCGGGAGGGCCTGAATGAGCAGTTCTTC
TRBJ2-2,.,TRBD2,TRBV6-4,CASSDSTSGAANTGELFF,TGTGCCAGCAGTGACTCGACTAGCGGAGCCGCGAACACCGGGGAGCTGTTTTTT
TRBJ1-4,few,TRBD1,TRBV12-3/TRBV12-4,CASRPQGILEKLFF,TGTGCCAGCAGGCCACAGGGGATACTAGAAAAACTGTTTTTT
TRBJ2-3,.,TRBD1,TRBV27,CASSSTDRGRPDTQYF,TGTGCCAGCAGTTCCACGGACAGGGGGCGGCCAGATACGCAGTATTTT
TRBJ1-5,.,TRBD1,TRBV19,CATRNRGRSSNQPQHF,TGTGCCACCAGAAACAGGGGGCGCTCAAGCAATCAGCCCCAGCATTTT
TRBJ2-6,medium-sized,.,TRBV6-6,CASTEGANVLTF,TGTGCCAGCACGGAGGGGGCCAACGTCCTGACTTTC
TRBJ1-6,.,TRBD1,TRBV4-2,CASSLSYPPGQGNSPLHF,TGTGCCAGCAGCCTTTCCTATCCTCCGGGACAGGGCAATTCACCCCTCCACTTT
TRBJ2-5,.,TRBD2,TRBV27,CASSPLAGGPEMKETQYF,TGTGCCAGCAGTCCGCTAGCGGGAGGGCCCGAGATGAAGGAGACCCAGTACTTC
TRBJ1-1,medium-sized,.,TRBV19,CASSTFDSEAFF,TGTGCCAGTAGTACATTCGACAGTGAAGCTTTCTTT
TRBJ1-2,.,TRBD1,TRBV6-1,CARPKTGKKDYGYTF,TGTGCCAGACCAAAGACAGGGAAGAAGGACTATGGCTACACCTTC
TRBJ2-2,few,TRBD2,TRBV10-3,CAISVGLATGELFF,TGTGCCATCAGCGTTGGACTAGCGACCGGGGAGCTGTTTTTT